This T cell receptor beta chain was documented in a study of blood T cell repertoires in COVID-19. Study-level background: Both acute and convalescent COVID-19 samples were obtained from the United States, Italy and Spain. The analysed material was cDNA or gDNA that came from T cells, B-cell-depleted T cells, or PBMCs.

Libraries were prepared by immunoSEQ multiplex PCR; TCRdb keeps only in-frame clonotypes and omits some of them. The repertoire holds 100,000 to 110,000 clones, with more than 75% as singletons. This CDR3 has 14 residues. The germline V gene encodes CDR1 MNHEY and CDR2 SVGAGI. Trimming removed 2 bases at V and 5 bases at J, with 10 bases between. The receptor was derived from a man aged 25-45 years in a cohort sampled during active COVID-19. The chain recombines TRBV6-5 with TRBJ2-1, with D possibly TRBD1 on 5 matching bases. The material sequenced was peripheral blood. The CDR3 loop reads CASSYGAGNNEQFF. The CDR3 region has the DNA TGTGCCAGCAGTTACGGGGCAGGGAACAATGAGCAGTTCTTC.